A selection of T cell receptor beta chains follows, all from one sample in a study of blood T cell repertoires in COVID-19. Produced via immunoSEQ multiplex PCR; TCRdb's table is partial and in-frame only. The data show almost 35,000 clones, with around 90% seen just once and 14% to 15% held by the top ten. The material sequenced was peripheral blood. Receptor source: a man aged 55 to 70 with active COVID-19. The CDR3 runs from the conserved cysteine through the conserved F or W. The D gene is left open where the match is weak. Where a row states a size, it is once, few, many or the class of an expanded clone; other rows omit it.

TRBJ2-3 | - | - | TRBV28 | CASSPLRGGSGGDTQYF | TGTGCCAGCAGTCCTCTTAGGGGCGGCTCCGGGGGAGATACGCAGTATTTT
TRBJ2-3 | - | - | TRBV3-1/TRBV3-2 | CASSQDPGPDTQYF | TGTGCCAGCAGCCAAGATCCAGGGCCAGATACGCAGTATTTT
TRBJ2-7 | - | - | TRBV5-1 | CASSTPTSSEQYF | TGCGCCAGCAGCACCCCGACTAGTTCCGAGCAGTACTTC
TRBJ2-1 | - | - | TRBV3-1/TRBV3-2 | CASSQQTRGEQFF | TGTGCCAGCAGCCAGCAAACAAGGGGTGAGCAGTTCTTC
TRBJ2-1 | - | - | TRBV5-1 | CASSFRGITYNEQFF | TGCGCCAGCAGCTTCAGAGGGATTACCTACAATGAGCAGTTCTTC
TRBJ2-3 | TRBD1 | - | TRBV9 | CASSVSGTGEYTQYF | TGTGCCAGCAGCGTCTCCGGGACAGGAGAATATACGCAGTATTTT
TRBJ2-7 | TRBD2 | once | TRBV9 | CASSPRTSGYEQYF | TGTGCCAGCAGCCCCAGGACTAGCGGCTACGAGCAGTACTTC
TRBJ2-1 | - | - | TRBV6-5 | CASTKRDEQFF | TGTGCCAGCACGAAGAGGGATGAGCAGTTCTTC
TRBJ2-1 | TRBD2 | - | TRBV28 | CASSQGLAGGDEQFF | TGTGCCAGCAGTCAGGGACTAGCAGGAGGCGATGAGCAGTTCTTC
TRBJ2-1 | TRBD2 | - | TRBV25-1 | CATSTSGRRNEQFF | TGTGCCACCTCGACTAGCGGGAGACGCAATGAGCAGTTCTTC
TRBJ2-3 | - | - | TRBV10-1 | CASNGGSTDTQYF | TGCGCCAGCAACGGCGGGAGCACAGATACGCAGTATTTT
TRBJ1-2 | TRBD1 | - | TRBV28 | CASSLIGDSGGINYGYTF | TGTGCCAGCAGTTTAATCGGGGACAGTGGGGGAATTAACTATGGCTACACCTTC
TRBJ2-1 | - | - | TRBV2 | CASNLLVRSYNEQFF | TGTGCCAGCAACTTACTAGTAAGGTCCTACAATGAGCAGTTCTTC
TRBJ1-1 | - | once | TRBV28 | CASSPQGRAAFF | TGTGCCAGCTCCCCCCAGGGGAGGGCAGCTTTCTTT
TRBJ2-7 | TRBD2 | - | TRBV4-1 | CASSQGPSGTFYEQYF | TGCGCCAGCAGCCAAGGCCCTAGCGGAACATTCTACGAGCAGTACTTC
TRBJ2-1 | TRBD1 | once | TRBV6-6 | CASSVTTGSEQFF | TGTGCCAGCAGTGTCACGACAGGGTCTGAGCAGTTCTTC
TRBJ2-3 | TRBD2 | - | TRBV7-3 | CASNWGGTDTQYF | TGTGCCAGCAACTGGGGGGGAACAGATACGCAGTATTTT
TRBJ2-5 | TRBD1 | - | TRBV18 | CASSPGQGETQYF | TGTGCCAGCTCACCAGGACAGGGGGAGACCCAGTACTTC
TRBJ2-5 | TRBD2 | - | TRBV18 | CASSQRGARQQETQYF | TGTGCCAGCTCACAGCGGGGGGCCCGCCAACAAGAGACCCAGTACTTC
TRBJ2-1 | TRBD1 | - | TRBV18 | CASSPPNSGQGYYEQFF | TGTGCCAGCTCACCACCGAATTCGGGACAGGGGTATTATGAGCAGTTCTTC
TRBJ2-1 | TRBD2 | - | TRBV7-3 | CASSSGTSIFNEQFF | TGTGCCAGCAGCTCCGGGACTAGCATTTTCAATGAGCAGTTCTTC
TRBJ2-3 | TRBD2 | - | TRBV19 | CASSIWSSGITDTQYF | TGTGCCAGTAGTATTTGGAGCAGCGGGATTACAGATACGCAGTATTTT
TRBJ2-4 | TRBD1 | - | TRBV5-1 | CASSEPGTGGNIQYF | TGCGCCAGCAGCGAGCCCGGGACAGGAGGAAACATTCAGTACTTC
TRBJ2-7 | TRBD1 | - | TRBV20-1 | CSAATGDEQYF | TGCAGTGCTGCCACAGGGGACGAGCAGTACTTC
TRBJ2-5 | TRBD2 | - | TRBV10-3 | CAISESLAGMGETQYF | TGTGCCATCAGTGAGTCCCTAGCGGGAATGGGGGAGACCCAGTACTTC
TRBJ2-7 | TRBD2 | once | TRBV30 | CAWSPGLSYEQYF | TGTGCCTGGAGTCCGGGACTAAGCTACGAGCAGTACTTC
TRBJ1-5 | TRBD1 | once | TRBV5-8 | CASSFGQGAQPQHF | TGTGCCAGCAGCTTCGGACAGGGTGCTCAGCCCCAGCATTTT
TRBJ2-3 | TRBD2 | - | TRBV7-2 | CASSLVGTSGTDTQYF | TGTGCCAGCAGCTTAGTAGGGACTAGCGGGACAGATACGCAGTATTTT
TRBJ2-6 | - | - | TRBV3-1/TRBV3-2 | CASSPQGLAGANVLTF | TGTGCCAGCAGCCCACAGGGTCTGGCTGGGGCCAACGTCCTGACTTTC
TRBJ1-5 | - | - | TRBV23-1 | CASSGQPQHF | TGCGCCAGCAGTGGCCAGCCCCAGCATTTT
TRBJ2-7 | TRBD2 | once | TRBV3-1/TRBV3-2 | CASSQDRGLAAYEQYF | TGTGCCAGCAGCCAAGATCGGGGACTAGCCGCCTACGAGCAGTACTTC
TRBJ2-1 | - | once | TRBV25-1 | CASSVSRGYNEQFF | TGTGCCAGCAGTGTTTCCAGGGGCTACAATGAGCAGTTCTTC
TRBJ1-6 | - | - | TRBV5-1 | CASSLDTVSSPLHF | TGCGCCAGCAGCTTGGACACAGTCTCTTCACCCCTCCACTTT
TRBJ2-2 | TRBD1 | once | TRBV5-1 | CASSFSGTGRNTGELFF | TGCGCCAGCAGCTTTTCCGGGACAGGGAGGAACACCGGGGAGCTGTTTTTT
TRBJ2-7 | - | - | TRBV27 | CASSPLGQVYEQYF | TGTGCCAGCAGTCCCCTAGGACAAGTCTACGAGCAGTACTTC
TRBJ1-1 | - | - | TRBV20-1 | CSASGGRNTEAFF | TGCAGTGCTAGTGGGGGGCGGAACACTGAAGCTTTCTTT
TRBJ2-5 | TRBD2 | - | TRBV2 | CASSDQGGETQYF | TGTGCCAGCAGTGATCAGGGAGGGGAGACCCAGTACTTC
TRBJ1-2 | TRBD1 | - | TRBV19 | CASKLQGAHNYGYTF | TGTGCCAGTAAATTACAGGGGGCCCATAACTATGGCTACACCTTC
TRBJ1-2 | TRBD1 | - | TRBV12-3/TRBV12-4 | CASSLRQGVGYTF | TGTGCCAGCAGTTTGCGACAGGGGGTTGGCTACACCTTC
TRBJ1-1 | TRBD1 | once | TRBV5-1 | CASRTTGTNTEAFF | TGCGCCAGCAGGACGACAGGGACGAACACTGAAGCTTTCTTT